A selection of T cell receptor beta chains follows, all from one sample in a study of shared clonotypes between healthy human individuals. Method: immunoSEQ multiplex PCR; TCRdb's copy keeps in-frame clones and lacks some. In the table there are hundreds of thousands of clones, 90% to 96% of which are singletons. The sequenced material came from naive CD4+ T cells sorted from blood. The source of these receptors is a woman in her twenties or thirties in good health. The CDR3 runs from the conserved cysteine through the conserved F or W. Each record gives: clone size, J gene, V gene, CDR3 protein. Clone sizes are given selectively: once, few, many, or a class where the clone is expanded.

NA	TRBJ2-2	TRBV11-2	CASSLVSAILDTGELFF
NA	TRBJ1-1	TRBV6-4	CASSDRGSTEAFF
NA	TRBJ1-1	TRBV7-9	CASSLDKNTEAFF
NA	TRBJ2-5	TRBV5-4	CASSLDRRRGETQYF
NA	TRBJ2-1	TRBV5-4	CASSLQGIAYNEQFF
NA	TRBJ2-5	TRBV30	CAWSVLRLRVETQYF
NA	TRBJ1-4	TRBV19	CASSRGPQTNEKLFF
NA	TRBJ2-1	TRBV2	CASRQGAGNEQFF
NA	TRBJ2-2	TRBV4-2	CASSQAGTSGRTGELFF
NA	TRBJ2-7	TRBV6-1	CASSEADRNRGYEQYF
once	NA	TRBV28	CASSFPLAGVVYEQYF
NA	TRBJ2-7	TRBV5-1	CASSLAGVTTYEQYF
NA	TRBJ1-5	TRBV28	CASSFTGQGNQPQHF
NA	TRBJ1-6	TRBV18	CASSPYGDGTLHF
NA	TRBJ1-1	TRBV9	CASSSLTGGTEAFF
NA	TRBJ2-3	TRBV4-2	CASSRTSGTSTDTQYF